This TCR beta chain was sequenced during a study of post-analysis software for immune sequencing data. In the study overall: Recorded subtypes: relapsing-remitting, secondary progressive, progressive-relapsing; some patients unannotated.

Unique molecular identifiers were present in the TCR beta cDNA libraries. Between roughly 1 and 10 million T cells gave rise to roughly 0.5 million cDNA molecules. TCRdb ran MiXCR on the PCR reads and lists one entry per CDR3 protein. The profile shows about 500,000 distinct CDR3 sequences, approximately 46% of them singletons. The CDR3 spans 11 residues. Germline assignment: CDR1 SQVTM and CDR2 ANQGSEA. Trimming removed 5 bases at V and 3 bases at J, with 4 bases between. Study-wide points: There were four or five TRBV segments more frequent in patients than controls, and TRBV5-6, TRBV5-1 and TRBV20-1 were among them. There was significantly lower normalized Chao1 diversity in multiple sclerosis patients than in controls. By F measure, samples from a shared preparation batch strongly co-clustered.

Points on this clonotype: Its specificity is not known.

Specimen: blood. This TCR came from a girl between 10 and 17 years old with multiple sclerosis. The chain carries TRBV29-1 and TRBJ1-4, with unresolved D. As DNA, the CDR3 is TGCAGCGTTAACTCTAATGAAAAACTGTTTTTT. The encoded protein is CSVNSNEKLFF.